These 13 T cell receptor beta chains were sequenced from one sample in a study of blood T cell repertoires in COVID-19. Sequenced by immunoSEQ multiplex PCR; TCRdb stores in-frame clones only, minus some. The repertoire has fewer than 200,000 clones, around 80% of them found once; the top ten carry 3.6%. Input material: PBMCs or T cells enriched from blood (not recorded which). These receptors were collected from a woman between 50 and 59 years old in a cohort exposed to, infected with or recovered from COVID-19 (not recorded which).

This chain uses TRBV7-8 with TRBJ1-3; TRBD1 aligns across 7 bases. Germline CDR1 and CDR2: SGHVS and FQNEAQ. The J segment lost 2 bases and the V segment lost 3 bases, leaving 4 bases of the junction unmatched. The CDR3 consists of 15 residues. DNA for the CDR3: TGTGCCAGCAGCTTCTCCGGGACAGCTGGAAACACCATATATTTT. It yields the protein CASSFSGTAGNTIYF.

This clone was counted once. V usage is TRBV30 and J usage is TRBJ2-6, with D perhaps TRBD2 (5 bases). Looked up from germline, CDR1 is GTSNPN and CDR2 is SVGIG (reference sequence). Trimming removed 4 bases at V and 6 bases at J, with 16 bases between. The CDR3 extends over 15 amino acids. The CDR3 reads CAWTLGAGVANVLTF. CDR3 sequence (DNA): TGTGCCTGGACTCTGGGTGCGGGCGTGGCCAACGTCCTGACTTTC.

V and J are TRBV27 and TRBJ2-1; 7 bases are shared with TRBD2. The germline gives CDR1 MNHEY, CDR2 SMNVEV (reference sequence). The CDR3 covers 14 residues. After removal of 4 bases from V and 4 bases from J, the junction contained 4 bases not matched to a gene. The CDR3 sequence is CASSYAGEYNEQFF. CDR3 bases: TGTGCCAGCAGTTATGCGGGGGAGTACAATGAGCAGTTCTTC.

This clone was seen only once. This chain links TRBV4-3 with TRBJ2-1; D is possibly TRBD1 (6 bases). The CDR3 covers 20 residues. The germline V and J ends were trimmed by 1 base and 8 bases, with 30 bases remaining between them. Germline CDR1 reads LGHNA; CDR2 reads YSLEER. The DNA of the CDR3 is TGCGCCAGCAGCCAAGGGATCTCCGGGACCAAGGCAGGGGTTATCGATGAGCAGTTCTTC. Translation gives CASSQGISGTKAGVIDEQFF.

This clone appeared once. The chain couples TRBV7-9 to TRBJ1-5, with D perhaps matching TRBD1 (6 bases). The CDR3 contains 15 residues. Trimming stripped 5 bases from V and 0 bases from J, with 11 bases between. The germline gives CDR1 SEHNR, CDR2 FQNEAQ (reference sequence). CDR3 nucleotide sequence: TGTGCCAGCAGCGATGGGACACCTAGCAATCAGCCCCAGCATTTT. The encoded protein is CASSDGTPSNQPQHF.

The rearrangement links TRBV6-6 to TRBJ2-7, with D unclear. Trimming took 0 bases from V and 0 from J, leaving 9 bases between them. Germline loops: CDR1 MNHNY, CDR2 SVGAGI (reference sequence). The CDR3 loop spans 15 amino acids. Here the CDR3 DNA reads TGTGCCAGCAGTTACTCCTACGGTGTCTCCTACGAGCAGTACTTC. Translation gives CASSYSYGVSYEQYF.

The count of this clone is one. This CDR3 reads CASSLGDRDQETQYF. The CDR3 DNA reads as TGTGCCAGCAGCTTAGGAGACAGGGACCAAGAGACCCAGTACTTC. This chain uses TRBV11-2 with TRBJ2-5, with TRBD1 matching 7 bases. V lost 1 base and J lost 0; bases outside the gene matches: 2. The CDR3 length is 15 residues. In germline, CDR1 is SGHAT, CDR2 FQNNGV.

This chain links TRBV19 with TRBJ2-3, with 11 bases aligning to TRBD2. The CDR3 is made up of 17 amino acids. Losses at the gene ends were 2 bases for V and 3 bases for J; bases not matched to a gene: 7. The germline V gene has CDR1 LNHDA and CDR2 SQIVND (reference sequence). CDR3 nucleotides: TGTGCCAGTAGTATAAGAACTAGCGGGAGAGGTACAGATACGCAGTATTTT. It is translated as CASSIRTSGRGTDTQYF.

This chain uses TRBV6-1 with TRBJ1-1; D gene unclear. V lost 1 base, J lost 7 bases, and 7 bases lay in between. CDR3 length: 12 amino acids. From germline, CDR1 is MNHNS and CDR2 SASEGT. For the CDR3, the DNA is TGTGCCAGCAGTGAAGATCCGGGTGAAGCTTTCTTT. It codes for CASSEDPGEAFF.

V gene TRBV14 combines with J gene TRBJ2-7, with a tentative D call TRBD2 (5 bases). Trimming removed 1 base from V and 2 bases from J, with 6 bases in between. CDR3 length: 13 residues. Germline V gives CDR1 SGHDN, CDR2 FVKESK. The DNA of the CDR3 is TGTGCCAGCAGCCAAGGAGGGACCTACGAGCAGTACTTC. Encoded protein: CASSQGGTYEQYF.

The chain employs TRBV5-1 and TRBJ1-2; a weak D match, TRBD1 (6 bases). This CDR3 comprises 11 residues. Germline-derived CDR1 and CDR2 are SGHRS and YFSETQ. V was trimmed by 4 bases and J by 8 bases, leaving 9 bases between them. The DNA for the CDR3 is TGCGCCAGCAGCGAGGGGGTCGGCTACACCTTC. Translation: CASSEGVGYTF.

The chain employs TRBV7-2 and TRBJ1-1; D is unclear. This CDR3 is 12 amino acids long. Trimming took off 4 bases at V and 3 bases at J, with 6 bases between the two ends. Germline CDR1 is SGHTA and CDR2 is FQGNSA. CDR3: CASSYSYTEAFF. The CDR3 DNA follows: TGTGCCAGCAGCTACAGTTACACTGAAGCTTTCTTT.

This clone was picked up one time. The rearrangement links TRBV10-3 to TRBJ1-5, with 11 bases fitting TRBD1. V gave up 4 bases and J gave up 6 bases; unmatched junction bases: 5. The CDR3 consists of 15 residues. In germline, CDR1 is ENHRY, CDR2 SYGVKD. CDR3 bases: TGTGCCATCAGTGCCGGACAGGGGGCAGGTCAGCCCCAGCATTTT. This translates into CAISAGQGAGQPQHF.